A single sample is the source of the 23 T cell receptor beta chains below, sequenced in a study of T-cell reconstitution after alpha-beta-depleted transplantation in children. Researchers prepared the TCRbeta library using unique molecular identifiers, the study reports. TCRdb analysed the PCR reads with MiXCR anew, one entry per CDR3 protein. The sample records around 190,000 distinct CDR3 sequences, 6.6% being singletons. Here the sequenced sample was PBMCs, taken before TCRalphabeta/CD19-depleted stem cell transplant. These receptor sequences come from a boy between 2 and 10 years old with acute lymphoblastic leukemia, due to receive a stem cell transplant.

This clonotype was seen ten or more times. The chain has TRBV29-1 and TRBJ1-1; no clear D. The CDR3 spans 13 residues. Germline-derived CDR1 and CDR2 are SQVTM and ANQGSEA. V lost 6 bases to trimming and J lost 0 bases, with 11 bases between them. The CDR3 nucleotides read TGCAGCGTAGTAAGACCGCTGAACACTGAAGCTTTCTTT. Encoded protein: CSVVRPLNTEAFF.

This chain links TRBV11-3 with TRBJ2-5, with 7 bases aligning to TRBD1. This CDR3 spans 16 amino acids. Germline trimming cut 5 bases from V and 1 base from J; bases unmatched to any gene: 10. Germline CDR1 SGHNT, CDR2 YENEEA. The CDR3 sequence: CASSRRQGPIQETQYF. The CDR3 nucleotides are TGTGCCAGCAGCAGACGACAGGGACCCATCCAAGAGACCCAGTACTTC.

This clonotype occurred a few times. The gene calls are TRBV7-8 and TRBJ1-2, with 12 nucleotides matching TRBD1. Germline V CDR1 and CDR2: SGHVS, FQNEAQ. The CDR3 contains 15 residues. V was clipped by 6 bases and J by 8 bases; unmatched bases: 10. The CDR3 loop reads CASSEMGQGARGYTF. CDR3 DNA sequence: TGTGCCAGCAGTGAGATGGGACAGGGGGCGAGGGGCTACACCTTC. The full variable domain, in which reference TRBV7-8 and TRBJ1-2 provide the parts outside the CDR3, is GAGVSQSPRYKVAKRGQDVALRCDPISGHVSLFWYQQALGQGPEFLTYFQNEAQLDKSGLPSDRFFAERPEGSVSTLKIQRTQQEDSAVYLCASSEMGQGARGYTFGSGTRLTVV.

This clonotype has at least ten counts. The V call is TRBV7-2, the J call TRBJ2-1, with unresolved D. CDR1 is SGHTA, CDR2 FQGNSA, per germline. Trimming removed 5 bases from V and 0 bases from J, with 11 bases in between. The CDR3 has 15 amino acids. The chain's CDR3 is CASSVKAASYNEQFF. The CDR3 bases are TGTGCCAGCAGCGTTAAGGCAGCCTCCTACAATGAGCAGTTCTTC.

This clonotype appeared many times. The J gene is TRBJ2-1, the V gene TRBV7-2; 10 bases are shared with TRBD2. This CDR3 is built from 16 residues. Unmatched junction bases numbered 4, after V lost 4 bases and J lost 1 base. Germline values: CDR1 SGHTA, CDR2 FQGNSA. The CDR3 DNA follows: TGTGCCAGCAGCTCTAGCGGGGGAGATTCCTACAATGAGCAGTTCTTC. This encodes CASSSSGGDSYNEQFF.

This clonotype showed up just a few times. The chain uses TRBV21-1 and TRBJ2-1; TRBD2 was called by the table and not checked on the DNA. TRBV21-1 is given as a pseudogene. CDR3 size: 16 residues. The CDR3 sequence is CASSSGLAGGFREQFF. The CDR3 DNA reads TGTGCCAGCAGCAGTGGACTAGCGGGGGGATTCAGGGAGCAGTTCTTC.

This clonotype came up a few times. J is TRBJ1-2 and V is TRBV7-9, with D perhaps matching TRBD1 (5 bases). Germline V CDR1 and CDR2: SEHNR, FQNEAQ (reference sequence). Trimming left V 1 base short and J 3 bases short, with 9 bases between. The CDR3 has 14 amino acids. The CDR3 DNA reads as TGTGCCAGCAGCTTAGGGGAAGGGGACTATGGCTACACCTTC. Translating it yields CASSLGEGDYGYTF.

This chain connects TRBV4-1 to TRBJ2-4; D is tentatively TRBD1 or TRBD2 (6 bases each). Germline lookup yields CDR1 MGHRA and CDR2 YSYEKL. CDR3 size: 22 residues. V lost 5 bases and J lost 1, with 33 bases in between. As DNA, the CDR3 is TGCGCCAGCAGCGCCAGAGGGGGGAAAGGAGGGGAAAGGCGTGAGGCCAAAAACATTCAGTACTTC. Its translation is CASSARGGKGGERREAKNIQYF.

This clonotype was counted ten times or more. For the CDR3, the DNA is TGTGCCAGCAGGGATACAGGGGGCGCGTACAATGAGCAGTTCTTC. Amino acid sequence: CASRDTGGAYNEQFF. The chain couples TRBV28 to TRBJ2-1; 9 nucleotides agree with TRBD1. Germline values: CDR1 MDHEN, CDR2 SYDVKM. The trim removed 6 bases at V and 4 bases at J, leaving 7 bases unmatched. The CDR3 contains 15 residues.

The chain links TRBV14 to TRBJ1-2; perhaps TRBD1 as D (5 bases). CDR1 and CDR2 from the germline V gene are SGHDN and FVKESK. Trimming left V 4 bases short and J 6 bases short, with 9 bases between. There are 12 residues in the CDR3. CDR3 nucleotide sequence: TGTGCCAGCAGCCGAAAGGGGAATGGCTACACCTTC. Amino acids: CASSRKGNGYTF.

This clonotype has ten or more counts. The rearrangement links TRBV5-1 to TRBJ2-3; 9 bases are shared with TRBD2. This CDR3 has 15 residues. Per the germline V gene, CDR1 is SGHRS and CDR2 is YFSETQ. V trimming: 0 bases; J trimming: 5 bases; junction bases outside the gene matches: 4. The CDR3 nucleotides read TGCGCCAGCAGCTTGGGCGGGAGGGCAGGAGATACGCAGTATTTT. This gives the protein CASSLGGRAGDTQYF.

This clonotype was counted at least ten times. DNA for the CDR3: TGTGCCAGCAGTCCAGAACCGGGACTGTGGTGGAGGGAGCAGTACTTC. Translated, it gives CASSPEPGLWWREQYF. This chain links TRBV28 with TRBJ2-7, with a tentative D call TRBD2 (6 bases). The CDR3 has 16 residues. The ends were cut back, 5 bases at V and 7 bases at J, with 24 bases in the middle. Germline V gives CDR1 MDHEN, CDR2 SYDVKM.

The sample holds a few counts of this clonotype. The chain employs TRBV15 and TRBJ1-2; 7 nucleotides match TRBD1. This CDR3 is 14 amino acids long. The ends lost 4 bases at V and 4 bases at J; junction bases unmatched: 6. Germline values: CDR1 LNHNV, CDR2 YYDKDF (reference sequence). The CDR3 region is CATSTEGGGYGYTF. The CDR3 DNA reads as TGTGCCACCAGCACAGAAGGGGGCGGCTATGGCTACACCTTC.

DNA for the CDR3: TGTGCCAGCAGTTACCGCCTAGGGGTATATGGCTACACCTTC. Translating it yields CASSYRLGVYGYTF. V is TRBV6-5 and J is TRBJ1-2; D might be TRBD1 (5 bases). Trimming stripped 2 bases from V and 5 bases from J, with 12 bases between. The CDR3 totals 14 residues. Germline CDR1 and CDR2: MNHEY and SVGAGI.

In this sample, this clonotype turned up many times. The chain couples TRBV2 to TRBJ2-2; the D is unclear. Looked up from germline, CDR1 is SNHLY and CDR2 is FYNNEI. The CDR3 has 15 amino acids. The V end lost 6 bases, the J end lost 4 bases, and 15 bases lay between the germline ends. CDR3 nucleotide sequence: TGTGCCAGCAGGCCCCGTAGAACGGGCACCGGGGAGCTGTTTTTT. Its protein product is CASRPRRTGTGELFF. The full variable domain, with the rest looked up from reference TRBV2 and TRBJ2-2, is EPEVTQTPSHQVTQMGQEVILRCVPISNHLYFYWYRQILGQKVEFLVSFYNNEISEKSEIFDDQFSVERPDGSNFTLKIRSTKLEDSAMYFCASRPRRTGTGELFFGEGSRLTVL.

The chain couples TRBV7-8 to TRBJ2-1, with TRBD2 as a possible D gene (5 bases). CDR1 and CDR2 from the germline V gene are SGHVS and FQNEAQ. Trimming took off 1 base at V and 8 bases at J, with 9 bases between the two ends. The CDR3 consists of 13 residues. CDR3 in amino acids: CASSLVAEDEQFF. The DNA of the CDR3 is TGTGCCAGCAGCTTAGTGGCGGAGGATGAGCAGTTCTTC.

This clonotype was detected only a few times. The V call is TRBV28, the J call TRBJ2-3; TRBD2 agrees at 7 bases. This CDR3 has 16 amino acids. CDR1 is MDHEN and CDR2 is SYDVKM in the germline V gene. V dropped 8 bases and J dropped 2; count of bases not matched to a gene: 13. CDR3 residues: CASGGRGGVYTDTQYF. Here the CDR3 DNA reads TGTGCCAGCGGGGGAAGGGGAGGGGTGTACACAGATACGCAGTATTTT.

This clonotype was observed at least ten times. The gene calls are TRBV29-1 and TRBJ2-1; TRBD1 matches 7 bases. The germline V gene has CDR1 SQVTM and CDR2 ANQGSEA. The CDR3 has 15 amino acids. The V and J ends lost 2 bases and 6 bases, in that order; junction bases with no gene match: 10. The CDR3 bases are TGCAGCGTTGAACCTCGCCGGGACAGACCCAATGAGCAGTTCTTC. It specifies CSVEPRRDRPNEQFF.

This clonotype was picked up many times. The chain recombines TRBV4-2 with TRBJ2-1, with 9 bases that match TRBD2. Germline trimming cut 0 bases from V and 6 bases from J; bases unmatched to any gene: 3. The CDR3 consists of 15 residues. Germline assignment: CDR1 LGHNA and CDR2 YNFKEQ. This chain's CDR3 is CASSQESLAGNEQFF. DNA of the CDR3: TGTGCCAGCAGCCAAGAGTCACTAGCGGGCAATGAGCAGTTCTTC.

The sample holds many counts of this clonotype. This chain connects TRBV7-2 to TRBJ2-1; TRBD2 matches at 8 bases. The CDR3 contains 15 residues. The ends lost 1 base at V and 3 bases at J; junction bases unmatched: 2. From germline, CDR1 is SGHTA and CDR2 FQGNSA. CDR3 coding DNA: TGTGCCAGCAGCTTAGACCTAGCGGGCTACAATGAGCAGTTCTTC. Protein sequence: CASSLDLAGYNEQFF. The variable domain in full, completed from reference TRBV7-2 and TRBJ2-1, reads GAGVSQSPSNKVTEKGKDVELRCDPISGHTALYWYRQSLGQGLEFLIYFQGNSAPDKSGLPSDRFSAERTGGSVSTLTIQRTQQEDSAVYLCASSLDLAGYNEQFFGPGTRLTVL.

The chain couples TRBV5-1 to TRBJ2-7, with D possibly being TRBD2 (6 bases). CDR1 is SGHRS, CDR2 YFSETQ, per germline. This CDR3 spans 18 amino acids. V lost 4 bases to trimming and J lost 0 bases, with 23 bases between them. As DNA, the CDR3 is TGCGCCAGCAGCCCCTCCCCGGGAGCATCCTTGAGCTCCTACGAGCAGTACTTC. Translated: CASSPSPGASLSSYEQYF.

The sample holds a few counts of this clonotype. CDR3 sequence: CSVEVRDLPANEQFF. DNA of the CDR3: TGCAGCGTTGAAGTTAGGGACCTCCCCGCGAATGAGCAGTTCTTC. J is TRBJ2-1 and V is TRBV29-1; perhaps D is TRBD1 or TRBD2 (5 bases each). Trimming left V 1 base short and J 7 bases short, with 17 bases between. This CDR3 region has 15 residues. CDR1 is SQVTM, CDR2 ANQGSEA, per germline.

This clonotype was seen at least ten times. J is TRBJ1-4 and V is TRBV28; D is unclear. Trimming stripped 3 bases from V and 8 bases from J, with 7 bases between. The CDR3 has 12 residues. Germline V gene data show CDR1 as MDHEN and CDR2 as SYDVKM. Here the CDR3 DNA reads TGTGCCAGCAGTTTCTTAGGAGAAAAACTGTTTTTT. Translation: CASSFLGEKLFF. The full variable domain, rest sourced from reference TRBV28 and TRBJ1-4, is DVKVTQSSRYLVKRTGEKVFLECVQDMDHENMFWYRQDPGLGLRLIYFSYDVKMKEKGDIPEGYSVSREKKERFSLILESASTNQTSMYLCASSFLGEKLFFGSGTQLSVL.